Sequencing of this TCR beta chain was carried out in a study of T cells after yellow fever vaccination. Study-wide points: Most primary-vaccination clones recurred post-booster (around 97% CD4, roughly 90% CD8). Relatively few clonotypes were ones that appeared in both CD4 and CD8 compartments.

This clonotype has just a few counts. The target antigen is unknown. In making TCR cDNA, 5'RACE template switching added a universal primer site and UMIs to it. TCRdb itself ran the 5' RACE reads through MiXCR, one entry per CDR3 protein. The sample shows hundreds of thousands of distinct CDR3 sequences, 15% to 20% of them seen only once. J gave up 5 bases and V 6 bases, and 10 bases lay outside the gene matches. The V gene's germline CDR1 is MNHEY and CDR2 SVGEGT. This CDR3 has 15 residues. The sequencing here drew on PBMCs, taken 15 days after the yellow fever booster vaccination. V usage is TRBV6-2 or TRBV6-3 and J usage is TRBJ2-1, with 7 bases that match TRBD1. The clonotype originates from a young man who received the YFV17D yellow fever vaccine. The DNA for the CDR3 is TGTGCCAGCAGCTCCGCCGGACAGGCCGACAATGAGCAGTTCTTC. This translates into CASSSAGQADNEQFF.